This TCR beta chain comes out of a study of CD8 T cells in Susac syndrome. Study context: Blood was drawn from Susac syndrome patients while they were therapy-naive, on corticosteroids, or on intravenous immunoglobulin alone. Broader study findings: Peak Susac CD8+ clonal expansion occurred in TEMRA cells and active patients.

Random-hexamer reverse transcription was applied to about 0.5 to 1 ug RNA. MiXCR, applied by TCRdb to the immunoSEQ multiplex PCR reads, yields one record per CDR3 protein. This sample yields approximately 80,000 distinct CDR3 sequences, of which approximately 93% are seen a single time; approximately 0.49% belongs to the top ten. This clonotype appeared once. Its antigen is undetermined. Losses at the gene ends were 5 bases for V and 4 bases for J; bases not matched to a gene: 13. This CDR3 spans 19 amino acids. Germline-derived CDR1 and CDR2 are SNHLY and FYNNEI. Fulfillment of recently defined diagnostic criteria for definite or probable disease was shown by the patients with Susac syndrome.

This TCR came from a human donor with Susac syndrome. The sequenced material came from CD8+ T cells from PBMCs. The genes are TRBV2 and TRBJ2-1; 14 bases are a match to TRBD2. CDR3 nucleotides: TGTGCCAGCAGTCCCCGCCTGCCCGGGACTAGCGGGGGTTACAATGAGCAGTTCTTC. Its translation: CASSPRLPGTSGGYNEQFF.